This T cell receptor beta chain emerged from a study of cytomegalovirus exposure and HLA in healthy donors (dated by TCRdb to 2015 to 2018). Looking at the study overall: An earlier analysis of some 620 of the donors reported 276 Gb of sequence data and about 120 million unique TCR beta sequences obtained from roughly 170 million T cells. The aim of the study was to test whether cataloging public T cell receptors could identify signatures of past pathogen exposure. All discovery cohort repertoires had been generated using a single sequencing platform. The study profiled the T cell repertoires of 666 subjects by immunosequencing and related them to cytomegalovirus serostatus. To study patterns of TCR occurrence, a later analysis re-analyzed previously published TCR beta repertoires from 600 to 750 donors and added high-resolution HLA genotyping. In a later genetic analysis, genome-wide SNP genotypes for about three fifths of the roughly 670 donors were used, and that subset was treated as a discovery cohort. About 280 gigabases of sequencing data and approximately 92 million unique TCR sequences made up an early release that covered approximately 700 HLA-typed donors. Typing coverage varied by locus: roughly 620-640 donors for A, B, C, DRB1 and DQB1; around 560 for DQA1; more than 600 for DPA1; approximately 490 for DPB1. Class I and class II HLA loci were covered by the typing at four-digit resolution. In an earlier analysis of a few hundred of the donors, high-throughput TCR beta sequencing was used to judge whether each TCR beta V gene segment behaved as functional or pseudogenic. Among roughly 400 genotyped donors of the cohort, an average of around 240,000 unique TCR beta nucleotide sequences was sequenced per donor, of which roughly 18% were non-productive. A handful of DR-DQ haplotypes were handled as single units for association and clustering because linkage in the cohort was strong. High-throughput TCR immunosequencing, statistical association of individual TCRs with disease status, and machine learning were combined to predict cytomegalovirus infection status. Of the roughly 400 genotyped donors, more than 75% were placed in the genetic ancestry cluster associated with self-reported Caucasian donors. The later analysis used no new phenotypic data to find candidate immune exposures, relying instead on TCR beta sequences and their occurrence across donors. Donor age, sex, ethnicity and CMV serostatus were compiled alongside the repertoire data. A separate validation cohort of about 110 different subjects was used in addition to the approximately 610-subject first cohort. Beyond this particular receptor, the publication reports: A later analysis associated about 18,000 TCR beta sequences with specific HLA alleles at a false discovery rate of 0.05. Some IMGT-functional V segments, including TRBV6-2 and TRBV6-3, could not be distinguished by the 87-base-pair reads and were therefore excluded. A later genetic analysis reported fewer N-insertions in productive TCRs among donors in an Asian-associated ancestry cluster than the roughly 700-donor mean. The study gave a list of some 150 TCR beta chains associated with cytomegalovirus. According to a later analysis, most CMV-associated TCR beta chains appeared to be HLA-restricted, and the HLA associations seemed to be driven largely by CMV exposure. Correlated functional status among segregating V segments might be attributable to linkage disequilibrium, but an unknown experimental factor could not be ruled out. Several of the top co-occurrence clusters appeared to be linked to parvovirus B19, influenza, CMV and Epstein-Barr virus, according to a later analysis. Cytomegalovirus status was reported to be diagnosed by the classifier with high specificity and sensitivity in both the original and validation cohorts. The presence/absence analyses assumed that sequencing depth was roughly uniform across donors, and that assumption may not be true. A cluster of highly shared sequence variants was judged likely to represent a technical artifact of the sequencing pipeline. Most TCR sequences were seen in very few donors, while some public TCRs were found in many individuals. This cohort had only TCR beta chains sequenced, and the lack of alpha or paired-chain data limited which features could be detected. Assigning TCR associations to individual alleles was difficult when HLA alleles, especially DR and DQ, strongly co-occurred. The earlier analysis of some 560 of the donors excluded some 15 rarely observed V segments, including chromosome 9 orphons, because counts were too low. A further reported finding was that TCR beta sequences accurately predicted the HLA-A and HLA-B alleles for most subjects in the first cohort. A later analysis found that TCR association rates varied across HLA loci, with DRB1 alleles showing the most associated TCRs and HLA-C alleles the fewest. An association between a missense DCLRE1C variant and V-gene and J-gene trimming of TCR beta chains was found in a later genetic analysis and replicated in an independent cohort. The authors suggested that the approach could potentially be generalized to other disease states and immunological phenotypes. In an earlier analysis of 450 to 750 of the donors, most TCR beta V segments appeared in productive rearrangements about 87% or about 30% of the time, broadly matching IMGT annotations. A later analysis found that HLA-associated TCR beta chains were more clonally expanded and had lower generation probabilities than equally common non-associated chains. In vitro tests confirmed that a few of the cytomegalovirus-associated TCR beta chains recognize cytomegalovirus antigens. Immune exposure information for the cohort was limited to CMV serostatus. Because some donors lacked HLA typing at each locus, the association tests relied only on the typed subset.

The cysteine opens and the phenylalanine closes a CDR3 of 14 amino acids. The entry retains the CDR3 DNA only, 42 bases that are in frame from base 1. The CDR1 and CDR2 encoded by the germline V gene are SGHVS and FQNEAQ. The trim is 1 base for V and 3 bases for J, with a gap of 10 bases between the germline ends. Receptors were amplified or captured by the immunoSEQ multiplex PCR assay. A mixture of 60 forward primers for TCR Vbeta segments and 13 reverse primers for TCR Jbeta segments was used in the multiplex PCR. A multiplex PCR assay on genomic DNA amplified the CDR3 region of rearranged TCR beta genes. On the Illumina HiSeq System, the amplified TCR beta libraries were sequenced as 87-base-pair reads. The published analysis was carried out like this. In a later analysis, about 80 million unique TCR beta chains were counted across the roughly 670 repertoires, and roughly 11 million of these chains were shared by at least two donors. To remove PCR and sequencing errors, raw reads were error-corrected and collapsed into unique sequences using a nearest-neighbor algorithm that merged closely related sequences. CDR3 sequences were aligned to IMGT reference sequences to assign V, D and J gene segments. For a sequence to be retained, at least a six-nucleotide match to both a V gene segment and a J gene segment was required. A rearrangement was called productive if the CDR3 had no stop codons and remained in frame with V and J, and every other rearrangement was called non-productive. Following IMGT convention, CDR3 was defined as the stretch from the second conserved V-encoded cysteine to the conserved J-encoded phenylalanine. Sequences without an unambiguous match to a single V gene segment were excluded from the earlier analysis of over 500 of the donors. In an earlier analysis of several hundred of the donors, a V segment was called functional when productive rearrangements were above 56.7%, and segregating when the standard deviation between donors exceeded 5%. To diagnose cytomegalovirus status from the catalog of TCR beta chain sequences, a statistical classification framework was built. A later analysis assigned V and J genes by comparing TCR nucleotide sequences with IMGT/GENE-DB human TR gene sequences. In a later analysis, CDR3 sequences and most-parsimonious VDJ recombination scenarios were assigned using the TCRdist pipeline. In a later analysis, each TCR beta chain was defined by its CDR3 amino acid sequence together with its V-gene family, and reads lacking a unique V-gene family were excluded. In a later analysis, approximately 590 highly shared, low-generation-probability nucleotide sequences were removed to address suspected cross-contamination and a sequencing artifact. In a later analysis, a clonal expansion index for each public chain was calculated from normalized within-repertoire ranks of inferred template counts. In a later analysis, generation probabilities were computed with a VDJ recombination model fitted to out-of-frame rearrangements, and the resulting probabilities were checked against IGoR. In a later analysis, TCR-TCR, TCR-HLA and TCR-CMV co-occurrence was scored with hypergeometric tests, and a repertoire-size bias correction was applied to TCR pairs. To estimate false discovery rates, a later analysis permuted the HLA or CMV assignments 20 times. In a later analysis, co-occurring TCRs were grouped with DBSCAN, and TCRdist sequence similarity was added when clustering was performed within HLA-allele-positive subsets. Repertoires with fewer than 30,000 or more than 120,000 public chains were left out of co-occurrence clustering, as were about five repertoires with anomalous nucleotide sharing. The source is immuneACCESS, and TCRdb retained only in-frame sequences with V and J called. Part of the clones is not carried over; for the studies checked, unresolved V genes explain less than half of this, and the remainder is unexplained. Clonal size and the V and J genes are those of that table, whereas D and trimming came from the DNA. This sample holds approximately 100,000 clones; about four fifths were observed only once. Approximately 3.7% of the sample belongs to the ten largest clones.

Notes on this clone: What this receptor recognizes is not known. No much larger clonotype is one base removed from it; base qualities were not supplied.

The cohort consisted of approximately 690 healthy bone marrow donors. At the time of sampling, every cohort member was nominally healthy, though immune exposures that went unrecorded were likely present. The donor was CMV seropositive and belonged to the group of 250 to 300 seropositive cohort members. Each donor provided a peripheral blood sample, and peripheral blood mononuclear cells were used for TCR beta sequencing. The Qiagen DNeasy Blood Extraction Kit was used to extract genomic DNA from the blood cell samples. This clonotype was obtained from a female donor in good health and CMV-seropositive. The rearranged segments are TRBV7-8 and TRBJ2-7; the D gene is unclear. Sequencing was carried out using PBMCs. The sequence in DNA is TGTGCCAGCAGCTTAGGGCGGATTAGCTACGAGCAGTACTTC. Its protein is CASSLGRISYEQYF. Where the CDR3 stops, the reference TRBV7-8 and TRBJ2-7 genes take over; the full variable domain is GAGVSQSPRYKVAKRGQDVALRCDPISGHVSLFWYQQALGQGPEFLTYFQNEAQLDKSGLPSDRFFAERPEGSVSTLKIQRTQQEDSAVYLCASSLGRISYEQYFGPGTRLTVT.